The clone carrying this T cell receptor beta chain was detected only a few times. The germline V and J ends were trimmed by 3 bases and 6 bases, with 11 bases remaining between them. The CDR3 has 14 amino acids. This record belongs to a study of response to subunit inactivated influenza vaccine. TCRdb re-called the RT-PCR reads with MiXCR, one entry per CDR3 protein. The repertoire holds hundreds of thousands of distinct CDR3 sequences, with around 20% as singletons. This clonotype originated in a man between 50 and 70 years old who received an inactivated influenza vaccine. Source: PBMCs from blood, taken less than 22 months after vaccination. The chain employs TRBV12-3 or TRBV12-4 and TRBJ2-2; D call uncertain. For the CDR3, the DNA is TGTGCCAGCAGTTTGCTTTTTAATCCCGGGGAGCTGTTTTTT. Translating it yields CASSLLFNPGELFF.